This TCR beta chain was recovered during a study of cytomegalovirus exposure and HLA in healthy donors (dated by TCRdb to 2016 to 2017). At the level of the whole study: An earlier analysis of roughly 630 of the donors reported roughly 270 Gb of sequence data and 117 million unique TCR beta sequences from 190 million or so T cells. An early release that covered around 590 HLA-typed donors contained approximately 300 gigabases of sequencing data and about 84 million unique TCR sequences. Of the roughly 430 genotyped donors, roughly 85% fell in the genetic ancestry cluster associated with self-reported Caucasian donors. The study was designed to test whether signatures of past pathogen exposure could be identified by cataloging public T cell receptors. The study used immunosequencing to profile the T cell repertoires of 666 subjects and linked those repertoires to cytomegalovirus serostatus. A separate validation cohort of approximately 130 different subjects was used in addition to the approximately 610-subject first cohort. To predict cytomegalovirus infection status, the study combined high-throughput TCR immunosequencing, statistical association of individual TCRs with disease status, and machine learning. A later analysis re-analyzed previously published TCR beta repertoires from 666 donors and added high-resolution HLA genotyping to study TCR occurrence patterns. The later analysis used no new phenotypic data to find candidate immune exposures, relying instead on TCR beta sequences and their occurrence across donors. An earlier analysis of about 620 of the donors applied high-throughput TCR beta sequencing to assess whether each TCR beta V gene segment acted as functional or pseudogenic. Donor age, sex, ethnicity and CMV serostatus were compiled alongside the repertoire data. Genome-wide SNP genotypes for about 65% of the 666 donors were used in a later genetic analysis, which treated that subset as a discovery cohort. All discovery cohort repertoires had been generated using a single sequencing platform. Both class I and class II loci were covered by HLA typing, at four-digit resolution. The number of typed donors differed by locus: about 620-630 for A, B, C, DRB1 and DQB1; roughly 510 for DQA1; 606 for DPA1; and some 430 for DPB1. Four or five DR-DQ haplotypes were treated as single units for association and clustering because of strong linkage in the cohort. Across about 370 genotyped donors of the cohort, an average of roughly 230,000 unique TCR beta nucleotide sequences per donor were sequenced, and roughly 17% of those sequences were non-productive.

Its CDR3 holds 14 amino acids, cysteine through phenylalanine. Just the 42-base CDR3 DNA is kept, in frame starting at base 1. From the germline V gene, CDR1 is MNHNS and CDR2 is SASEGT. V is pruned by 8 bases and J by 3 bases, leaving 7 bases of the junction without a gene match. A word on this clone: Its recognized antigen is unknown. Base-call qualities are not available, and no considerably larger clone is one nucleotide away.

The cohort was made up of about 670 healthy bone marrow donors. Cohort members were all nominally healthy when sampled, although unrecorded immune exposures were likely present. The donor tested CMV seropositive and was one of the 289 seropositive cohort members. Each donor provided a peripheral blood sample, and peripheral blood mononuclear cells were used for TCR beta sequencing. The Qiagen DNeasy Blood Extraction Kit was used to extract genomic DNA from the blood cell samples. Libraries came from the immunoSEQ multiplex PCR assay. For the multiplex PCR, a mixture combining 60 forward primers for TCR Vbeta segments and 13 reverse primers for TCR Jbeta segments was used. A multiplex PCR assay on genomic DNA amplified the CDR3 region of rearranged TCR beta genes. The amplified TCR beta libraries were sequenced on the Illumina HiSeq System as 87-base-pair reads. In the authors' own workflow: In a later analysis, 70 million to 95 million unique TCR beta chains were counted across the approximately 620 repertoires, and around 11 million of these chains were shared by at least two donors. A nearest-neighbor algorithm error-corrected the raw reads and collapsed the reads into unique sequences, merging closely related sequences to remove PCR and sequencing errors. V, D and J gene segments were assigned by aligning CDR3 sequences to IMGT reference sequences. For a sequence to be retained, a match of at least six nucleotides to both a V gene segment and a J gene segment was required. Rearrangements were called productive when the CDR3 lacked stop codons and stayed in frame with V and J; all others were non-productive. Following IMGT convention, CDR3 was defined as the stretch from the second conserved V-encoded cysteine up to the conserved J-encoded phenylalanine. Sequences without an unambiguous match to a single V gene segment were excluded from the earlier analysis of approximately 600 of the donors. An earlier analysis of several hundred of the donors classified V segments as functional when productive rearrangements were above 56.7% and as segregating when the standard deviation between donors was above 5%. A statistical classification framework was built to diagnose cytomegalovirus status from the catalog of TCR beta chain sequences. A later analysis assigned V and J genes by comparing TCR nucleotide sequences with IMGT/GENE-DB human TR gene sequences. The TCRdist pipeline was used in a later analysis to assign CDR3 sequences and most-parsimonious VDJ recombination scenarios. In a later analysis, each TCR beta chain was defined by its CDR3 amino acid sequence together with its V-gene family, and reads without a unique V-gene family were excluded. To address suspected cross-contamination and a sequencing artifact, a later analysis removed roughly 640 highly shared, low-generation-probability nucleotide sequences. A later analysis calculated a clonal expansion index for each public chain from normalized within-repertoire ranks of inferred template counts. In a later analysis, generation probabilities were computed using a VDJ recombination model fitted to out-of-frame rearrangements, and the results were checked against IGoR. In a later analysis, hypergeometric tests were used to score TCR-TCR, TCR-HLA and TCR-CMV co-occurrence, with a repertoire-size bias correction applied to TCR pairs. In a later analysis, false discovery rates were estimated by permuting HLA or CMV assignments 20 times. A later analysis grouped co-occurring TCRs with DBSCAN, adding TCRdist sequence similarity when clustering within HLA-allele-positive subsets. Repertoires with fewer than 30,000 or more than 120,000 public chains, plus five repertoires with anomalous nucleotide sharing, were excluded from co-occurrence clustering. Imported from immuneACCESS, the table was reduced by TCRdb to in-frame sequences with V and J called. These copies leave out some clones; in studies compared against another copy, an unresolved V gene accounts for under half, and the cause of the remainder is not known. V, J and clone size derive from that table, while D and trimming were established from the DNA sequence. For this sample there are 80,000 to 130,000 clones; around 79% appear just once. The ten most abundant clones make up less than 15% of the sample.

Findings and caveats that apply to the study as a whole: Broadly in line with IMGT annotations, most TCR beta V segments showed up in productive rearrangements about 90% or about 30% of the time in an earlier analysis of some 590 of the donors. The authors suggested that the approach could potentially be extended to other disease states and immunological phenotypes. In vitro tests confirmed that a few of the cytomegalovirus-associated TCR beta chains recognize cytomegalovirus antigens. Because HLA typing was missing for some donors at each locus, association tests included only the typed subset. The sequencing pipeline was judged likely to have produced a cluster of highly shared sequence variants as a technical artifact. In both the original and validation cohorts, the classifier was reported to diagnose cytomegalovirus status with high specificity and sensitivity. Linkage disequilibrium might explain the correlated functional status among segregating V segments, but an unknown experimental factor could not be excluded. The study gave a list of some 150 TCR beta chains associated with cytomegalovirus. In a later analysis, most CMV-associated TCR beta chains were found to appear HLA-restricted, with HLA associations seemingly driven largely by CMV exposure. The 87-base-pair reads could not distinguish some IMGT-functional V segments, including TRBV6-2 and TRBV6-3, so those segments were excluded. A further reported finding was that TCR beta sequences accurately predicted the HLA-A and HLA-B alleles for most subjects in the first cohort. V-gene and J-gene trimming of TCR beta chains was associated with a missense DCLRE1C variant in a later genetic analysis, and the association was replicated in an independent cohort. The cohort was sequenced for TCR beta chains only, and without alpha or paired-chain data the features that could be detected were limited. Because counts were too low, roughly 17 rarely observed V segments, including chromosome 9 orphons, were left out of the earlier analysis of about 620 of the donors. In a later analysis, several top co-occurrence clusters were reported to appear linked to parvovirus B19, influenza, CMV and Epstein-Barr virus. Most TCR sequences were observed very rarely across donors, whereas some public TCRs were present in many individuals. Strong co-occurrence of HLA alleles, especially DR and DQ, made assigning TCR associations to individual alleles difficult. At a false discovery rate of 0.05, a later analysis linked under 20,000 TCR beta sequences to specific HLA alleles. CMV serostatus was the only immune exposure information available for the cohort. Compared with equally common non-associated chains, HLA-associated TCR beta chains in a later analysis were more clonally expanded and had lower generation probabilities. In a later analysis, the rate of TCR association differed among HLA loci, with DRB1 alleles having the most associated TCRs and HLA-C alleles having the fewest. Sequencing depth was assumed to be roughly uniform across donors in the presence/absence analyses, though that assumption may not hold. In a later genetic analysis, fewer N-insertions in productive TCRs were reported among donors in an Asian-associated ancestry cluster than the approximately 710-donor mean.

The sequencing sample was made of PBMCs. The sequence was collected from a male donor in good health and CMV-seropositive. The chain joins TRBV6-1 to TRBJ1-5; TRBD1 fits 7 bases in the junction. The CDR3 region reads CASGRTGLNQPQHF. The base sequence is TGTGCCAGCGGGAGGACAGGCCTCAATCAGCCCCAGCATTTT.